These 6 T cell receptor beta chains originate from one sample sequenced in a study of T-cell memory formation after mild COVID-19. MiXCR, run by TCRdb on the 5' RACE reads, gives a single entry per CDR3 protein. The sample carries roughly 600,000 distinct CDR3 sequences, roughly 17% recorded once. The sequenced sample was PBMCs or a T cell subset sorted from them (not recorded which). Receptors originate from an adult woman who had mild COVID-19 (a few samples of this study predate the infection). Cell type and time point are not known.

The V and J genes are TRBV24-1 and TRBJ2-2, with D perhaps given as TRBD1 or TRBD2 (5 bases each). The CDR3 is 15 residues long. Germline lookup yields CDR1 KGHDR and CDR2 SFDVKD. The CDR3 coding sequence is TGTGCTGCATCTGCCGGGACGTCGAACACCGGGGAGCTGTTTTTT. This sequence encodes CAASAGTSNTGELFF.

The J gene is TRBJ1-2, the V gene TRBV7-2, with D hard to call. The germline V gene encodes CDR1 SGHTA and CDR2 FQGNSA. This CDR3 comprises 12 residues. V lost 6 bases and J lost 3, with 8 bases in between. This CDR3 is CASSSNYYGYTF. In DNA, the CDR3 is TGTGCCAGCAGTTCTAATTACTATGGCTACACCTTC.

In its sample, this clonotype was seen a few times. J is TRBJ1-1 and V is TRBV6-4; D uncertain. The CDR3 runs to 14 residues. Germline CDR1 is MRHNA and CDR2 is SNTAGT. With 6 bases removed from V and 2 bases from J, the gap between germline ends came to 13 bases. For the CDR3, the DNA is TGTGCCAGCAGGAGGACTCAACAAAACACTGAAGCTTTCTTT. Protein product: CASRRTQQNTEAFF.

This clonotype has just a few counts. The chain has TRBV24-1 and TRBJ2-5; D not certain. Trimming stripped 6 bases from V and 1 base from J, with 8 bases between. The V gene's germline CDR1 is KGHDR and CDR2 SFDVKD. The CDR3 has 13 amino acids. For the CDR3, the DNA is TGTGCCACCAGTAGAGCGTCCCAAGAGACCCAGTACTTC. Translating it yields CATSRASQETQYF.

This rearrangement joins TRBV7-2 to TRBJ1-2, with a tentative D call TRBD1 (5 bases). The germline gives CDR1 SGHTA, CDR2 FQGNSA. This CDR3 has 14 residues. Trimming pared 5 bases from V and 3 bases from J, leaving 13 bases between. Here the CDR3 DNA reads TGTGCCAGCAGCGCTCCGACAGCACACTATGGCTACACCTTC. It yields the protein CASSAPTAHYGYTF.

This clonotype was recorded many times. The genes are TRBV5-1 and TRBJ2-2; a possible D gene is TRBD2 (6 bases). CDR1 and CDR2 (germline): SGHRS, YFSETQ. V gave up 1 base and J gave up 5 bases, with 12 bases separating them. This CDR3 contains 15 residues. For the CDR3, the DNA is TGCGCCAGCAGCTTGAGGCAGGAGGGGACCGGGGAGCTGTTTTTT. The encoded protein is CASSLRQEGTGELFF.